What follows are 23 T cell receptor beta chains derived from one specimen sequenced in a study of persistence of HIV-infected CD4 T cells. An overlapping HIV-1 Gag peptide pool stimulated these cells at approximately 0.91 ug/peptide/mL. CD40L/CD69 double-negative CD45RO-high memory CD4+ T cells were collected. No antigen is known for these receptors. The immunoSEQ assay was version 4, run in survey mode. Sequencing used immunoSEQ multiplex PCR; TCRdb keeps in-frame clones, though not all of them. The sample includes around 42,000 clones, 75% to 85% of them seen just once. The source material was CD4+ T cells sorted from PBMCs after approximately 19-hour stimulation, sampled from a patient who received antiretroviral therapy. The receptors stem from an adult man with HIV who was CMV-seropositive.

The rearrangement uses TRBV20-1 and TRBJ1-3, with D unclear. Trimming pared 3 bases from V and 2 bases from J, leaving 11 bases between. The CDR3 loop spans 14 amino acids. Germline V CDR1 and CDR2: DFQATT, SNEGSKA (reference sequence). The chain's CDR3 is CSASPFLAGNTIYF. In DNA, the CDR3 is TGCAGTGCTAGTCCTTTTTTGGCTGGAAACACCATATATTTT.

The chain joins TRBV12-3 or TRBV12-4 to TRBJ2-7, with a weak D call TRBD2 (5 bases). This CDR3 has 13 residues. V dropped 10 bases and J dropped 4 bases, with 17 bases sitting between them. The CDR3 DNA reads as TGTGCCACCGCACGGACGGGGAAATACGAGCAGTACTTC. Translating it yields CATARTGKYEQYF.

Concerning this clone itself: One end of the junction does not line up with germline, which may come from a read error. V usage is TRBV4-3 and J usage is TRBJ2-5, with 7 nucleotides matching TRBD2. Germline values: CDR1 LGHNA, CDR2 YSLEER. The CDR3 consists of 15 residues. Here the CDR3 DNA reads TGCGCCAGCAGCCGAGACGGGGCGGGGGAAGAGGCCCAGTACTTC. This sequence encodes CASSRDGAGEEAQYF.

This clone was seen just once. This chain connects TRBV6-1 to TRBJ1-5, with 8 bases lining up with TRBD1. The germline V gene has CDR1 MNHNS and CDR2 SASEGT. The ends lost 3 bases at V and 5 bases at J; junction bases unmatched: 6. The length of the CDR3 is 15 residues. Here the CDR3 DNA reads TGTGCCAGCAGTGACGGACAGGGAAGATATCAGCCCCAGCATTTT. Amino acid sequence: CASSDGQGRYQPQHF.

The chain joins TRBV20-1 to TRBJ1-5; D is ambiguous. V was clipped by 3 bases and J by 2 bases, with 17 bases between them. Germline V gene lookup returns CDR1 DFQATT and CDR2 SNEGSKA (reference sequence). The CDR3 sequence is 16 residues long. DNA of the CDR3: TGCAGTGCTAGTCTAGGTACCTTGTCTGGCAATCAGCCCCAGCATTTT. This translates into CSASLGTLSGNQPQHF.

The chain is built from TRBV13 and TRBJ1-6; D gene unclear. V lost 4 bases, J lost 5 bases, and 15 bases lay in between. The CDR3 consists of 16 residues. Per the germline V gene, CDR1 is PRHDT and CDR2 is FYEKMQ (reference sequence). The CDR3 DNA is TGTGCCAGCAGCTCATGGGTCAGGCTTAATAATTCACCCCTCCACTTT. Translated: CASSSWVRLNNSPLHF.

The chain recombines TRBV6-5 with TRBJ1-4; D remains ambiguous. CDR3 length equals 15 residues. Germline-derived CDR1 and CDR2 are MNHEY and SVGAGI. V was pared by 5 bases and J by 0 bases, with 10 bases between. CDR3 in amino acids: CASSRAAATNEKLFF. The CDR3 DNA sequence: TGTGCCAGCAGTCGGGCAGCCGCAACTAATGAAAAACTGTTTTTT.

This clone was detected only once. The rearrangement links TRBV5-1 to TRBJ2-1, with TRBD2 matching over 8 bases. The CDR3 runs 15 residues. V was clipped by 0 bases and J by 7 bases; unmatched bases: 6. The germline V gene has CDR1 SGHRS and CDR2 YFSETQ. The CDR3 reads CASSLAGTSGNEQFF. Here the CDR3 DNA reads TGCGCCAGCAGCTTGGCCGGGACTAGTGGAAATGAGCAGTTCTTC.

The rearrangement links TRBV15 to TRBJ1-5; D gene unclear. CDR1 and CDR2 (germline): LNHNV, YYDKDF (reference sequence). The length of the CDR3 is 15 residues. The V end lost 3 bases, the J end lost 0 bases, and 9 bases lay between the germline ends. This CDR3 is CATSSGLNSNQPQHF. In nucleotides, the CDR3 is TGTGCCACCAGCAGCGGACTGAATAGCAATCAGCCCCAGCATTTT.

The CDR3 loop is CASSEVGGETQYF. CDR3 nucleotides: TGCGCCAGCAGTGAGGTGGGTGGGGAGACCCAGTACTTC. This chain joins TRBV10-2 and TRBJ2-5, with D unresolved. With 2 bases removed from V and 5 bases from J, the gap between germline ends came to 9 bases. The germline V gene has CDR1 WSHSY and CDR2 SAAADI. This CDR3 contains 13 residues.

The rearrangement uses TRBV6-6 and TRBJ2-7; D is unclear. This CDR3 spans 13 amino acids. Germline V gene data show CDR1 as MNHNY and CDR2 as SVGAGI (reference sequence). The ends were cut back, 0 bases at V and 6 bases at J, with 9 bases in the middle. CDR3 sequence reads: CASSYSPQSEQYF. The CDR3 DNA sequence: TGTGCCAGCAGTTACTCGCCGCAATCCGAGCAGTACTTC.

J is TRBJ1-1 and V is TRBV5-1; D not resolved. Trimming shortened V by 4 bases and J by 7 bases, and 14 bases separated the two germline ends. Germline V gives CDR1 SGHRS, CDR2 YFSETQ. The CDR3 length is 13 residues. The CDR3 sequence is CASSTSLPFEAFF. Written as DNA, the CDR3 is TGCGCCAGCAGCACCTCACTCCCGTTTGAAGCTTTCTTT. Drawing the rest from reference TRBV5-1 and TRBJ1-1, the complete variable domain is KAGVTQTPRYLIKTRGQQVTLSCSPISGHRSVSWYQQTPGQGLQFLFEYFSETQRNKGNFPGRFSGRQFSNSRSEMNVSTLELGDSALYLCASSTSLPFEAFFGQGTRLTVV.

The chain couples TRBV4-1 to TRBJ2-6, with D uncertain. The CDR3 has 18 amino acids. V was shortened by 1 base and J by 4 bases, with 17 bases between the two germline ends. From germline, CDR1 is MGHRA and CDR2 YSYEKL. CDR3 nucleotides: TGCGCCAGCAGCCAAGCCCCATTTATGATAGCCGGGGCCAACGTCCTGACTTTC. Its translation is CASSQAPFMIAGANVLTF.

The CDR3, as DNA: TGTGCCAGCAGCTTAACGAAGGAGTCTGGCTACACCTTC. Protein: CASSLTKESGYTF. The gene calls are TRBV7-3 and TRBJ1-2; unclear D gene. Trimming removed 0 bases from V and 7 bases from J, with 9 bases in between. The CDR3 is made up of 13 amino acids. Germline V CDR1 and CDR2: SGHTA, FQGTGA.

Only a few counts were recorded for this clone. The CDR3 sequence: CASSRSGGGLLRQYF. Here the CDR3 DNA reads TGTGCCAGCAGCCGATCGGGTGGCGGGTTGCTACGGCAGTACTTC. This chain joins TRBV14 and TRBJ2-7, with TRBD2 as a possible D gene (5 bases). V gave up 4 bases and J gave up 9 bases, with 22 bases separating them. CDR1 SGHDN and CDR2 FVKESK come from the germline V gene. This CDR3 is built from 15 residues.

This clone has just a few counts. The chain employs TRBV7-3 and TRBJ2-1; TRBD2 matches 10 bases. This CDR3 is 16 amino acids long. The germline V gene has CDR1 SGHTA and CDR2 FQGTGA. Trimming cost V 4 bases and J 8 bases; bases outside gene matches: 11. For the CDR3, the DNA is TGTGCCAGCAGCTCTGGGACTAGCGACAGGCGGTATGAGCAGTTCTTC. Its translation: CASSSGTSDRRYEQFF.

In this sample, this clone turned up once. The chain links TRBV3-1 (or the pseudogene TRBV3-2) to TRBJ1-2; D perhaps matches TRBD1 (6 bases). With 4 bases removed from V and 8 bases from J, the gap between germline ends came to 23 bases. The CDR3 has 16 residues. The germline V gene has CDR1 LGHDT and CDR2 YNNKEL (reference sequence). The DNA of the CDR3 is TGTGCCAGCAGCCGAACGGGCCGCCAGGGGTCCATAGGCTACACCTTC. The encoded protein is CASSRTGRQGSIGYTF.

J is TRBJ2-3 and V is TRBV11-2; D not certain. V was pared by 5 bases and J by 8 bases, with 11 bases between. CDR1 is SGHAT, CDR2 FQNNGV, per germline. This CDR3 contains 12 residues. The CDR3 DNA is TGTGCCAGCAGCCAAGAAAGTCGTACGCAGTATTTT. This encodes CASSQESRTQYF. The whole variable domain, filled in from reference TRBV11-2 and TRBJ2-3, reads EAGVAQSPRYKIIEKRQSVAFWCNPISGHATLYWYQQILGQGPKLLIQFQNNGVVDDSQLPKDRFSAERLKGVDSTLKIQPAKLEDSAVYLCASSQESRTQYFGPGTRLTVL.

The chain carries TRBV5-6 and TRBJ1-6, with D unresolved. Germline V CDR1 and CDR2: SGHDT, YYEEEE. V lost 1 base and J 6 bases, leaving 5 bases between the germline ends. The CDR3 is made up of 13 amino acids. The CDR3 DNA follows: TGTGCCAGCAGCTTGTCTCTTAATTCACCCCTCCACTTT. This sequence encodes CASSLSLNSPLHF.

The chain uses TRBV6-5 and TRBJ2-7; 7 bases map to TRBD1. Unmatched junction bases numbered 4, after V lost 0 bases and J lost 2 bases. Germline V gene lookup returns CDR1 MNHEY and CDR2 SVGAGI. This CDR3 is built from 15 residues. The CDR3 here is CASSYSRQGPYEQYF. CDR3 nucleotide sequence: TGTGCCAGCAGTTACTCGCGACAGGGCCCCTACGAGCAGTACTTC.

V usage is TRBV7-8 and J usage is TRBJ1-3; no reliable D call. CDR1 is SGHVS, CDR2 FQNEAQ, per germline. Trimming removed 1 base at V and 0 bases at J, with 4 bases between. The CDR3 has 14 amino acids. CDR3 sequence reads: CASSLEFSGNTIYF. The CDR3 DNA sequence: TGTGCCAGCAGCTTAGAGTTCTCTGGAAACACCATATATTTT.

The chain joins TRBV14 to TRBJ2-7, with 7 bases identical to TRBD2. The CDR3 consists of 15 residues. Trimming took 8 bases from V and 0 from J; bases not matched to a gene: 10. The germline V gene has CDR1 SGHDN and CDR2 FVKESK. CDR3 sequence reads: CASQSHGGSSYEQYF. The CDR3 bases are TGTGCCAGCCAATCCCATGGCGGGAGCTCCTACGAGCAGTACTTC.

The V gene is TRBV2, the J gene TRBJ1-5; D is unresolved. The CDR3 is 15 residues long. Trimming cost V 4 bases and J 3 bases, with 13 bases left between them. CDR1 is SNHLY and CDR2 is FYNNEI in the germline V gene. CDR3 sequence (DNA): TGTGCCAGCAGTGCCGAAGGTGGTGTCAATCAGCCCCAGCATTTT. This translates into CASSAEGGVNQPQHF.